A single sample is the source of the 5 T cell receptor beta chains below, sequenced in a study of cytomegalovirus exposure and HLA in healthy donors. PCR involved 60 Vbeta and 13 Jbeta primers. Sequencing used immunoSEQ multiplex PCR; TCRdb keeps in-frame clones, though not all of them. The sample holds approximately 140,000 clones, roughly 80% seen once. The sequencing sample was made of PBMCs. The receptors originated from a human donor in good health.

The genes are TRBV5-5 and TRBJ2-7, with D unresolved. There are 14 residues in the CDR3. V was pared by 0 bases and J by 2 bases, with 9 bases between. Germline V gene data show CDR1 as SGHKS and CDR2 as YYEKEE (reference sequence). The CDR3 DNA follows: TGTGCCAGCAGCTTGGGCAGTAAAACCTACGAGCAGTACTTC. Translated, it gives CASSLGSKTYEQYF.

V gene TRBV6-6 combines with J gene TRBJ1-1; 8 nucleotides match TRBD1. Trimming cost V 2 bases and J 1 base; bases outside gene matches: 0. The CDR3 has 14 residues. The V gene's germline CDR1 is MNHNY and CDR2 SVGAGI (reference sequence). CDR3 nucleotides: TGTGCCAGCAGTTACCAGGGGGCGAACACTGAAGCTTTCTTT. It yields the protein CASSYQGANTEAFF.

The chain recombines TRBV6-4 with TRBJ1-1, with TRBD1 as a possible D gene (5 bases). The CDR3 is 13 residues long. Germline V gives CDR1 MRHNA, CDR2 SNTAGT. V shed 6 bases and J shed 4 bases, with 12 bases lying between them. CDR3 sequence (DNA): TGTGCCAGCAGCCCCGGGACTACCACTGAAGCTTTCTTT. Translating gives CASSPGTTTEAFF.

J is TRBJ1-6 and V is TRBV5-4; 7 nucleotides match TRBD1. CDR1 and CDR2 (germline): SGHNT, YYREEE (reference sequence). V gave up 2 bases and J gave up 16 bases; unmatched junction bases: 15. This CDR3 comprises 15 residues. The CDR3 loop is CASSFSGTARLSLHF. CDR3 DNA: TGTGCCAGCAGCTTTTCCGGGACAGCCAGATTATCGCTCCACTTT.

The chain is built from TRBV7-2 and TRBJ2-1; tentative D call: TRBD1 (6 bases). V shed 3 bases and J shed 5 bases, with 14 bases lying between them. The CDR3 spans 15 residues. Germline V gene data show CDR1 as SGHTA and CDR2 as FQGNSA. The DNA for the CDR3 is TGTGCCAGCAGCTTGCGTTCCGGGACAAACAATGAGCAGTTCTTC. This gives the protein CASSLRSGTNNEQFF. The variable domain in full, completed from reference TRBV7-2 and TRBJ2-1, reads GAGVSQSPSNKVTEKGKDVELRCDPISGHTALYWYRQSLGQGLEFLIYFQGNSAPDKSGLPSDRFSAERTGGSVSTLTIQRTQQEDSAVYLCASSLRSGTNNEQFFGPGTRLTVL.